Described below is a single T cell receptor beta chain sequence and its context. It was RNA transcripts that yielded the amplified TCR beta CDR3 regions. The primer set for the first-round RT-PCR of the TCR CDR3 was HTBI. TCRdb re-derived calls from the multiplex PCR reads in MiXCR, one entry per CDR3 protein. The sample consists of hundreds of thousands of distinct CDR3 sequences, over 35% of them appearing once. The data were obtained in a study of T cells in Graves' hyperthyroidism and ophthalmopathy. Across the study: Peripheral blood was obtained at initial diagnosis, preceding any treatment.

Germline V gene lookup returns CDR1 DFQATT and CDR2 SNEGSKA (reference sequence). Deletions cut 2 bases from V and 2 bases from J, with 17 bases between. The CDR3 spans 16 residues. Hyperthyroidism patients were newly diagnosed, had disease duration under 2 months, and were aged 18 to 65 years. The PBMCs studied were ones that came from about 10 ml fresh peripheral blood. This TCR came from a man aged 18 to 29 with Graves' hyperthyroidism. The chain uses TRBV20-1 and TRBJ2-3; D assignment may be TRBD1 or TRBD2 (6 bases each). Input material: blood. Here the CDR3 reads CSARSYRGGPTDTQYF. CDR3 DNA: TGCAGTGCTAGATCCTACCGAGGGGGGCCCACAGATACGCAGTATTTT.